The clone carrying this T cell receptor (beta chain) occurred many times. The antigen remains undetermined. Deep was the level at which the assay was run. Authors' analysis steps: Filtering of immunoSEQ junctional sequences could not match full-length read filtering. The protocol was immunoSEQ multiplex PCR, while the TCRdb copy is restricted to in-frame clones and leaves out a portion. The V and J calls and the clone size are those of that table, but D and trimming were determined from the DNA. The sample includes about a million clones, around 76% of them seen just once. After removal of 7 bases from V and 13 bases from J, the junction contained 15 bases not matched to a gene. CDR1 MDHEN and CDR2 SYDVKM come from the germline V gene. The CDR3 totals 15 residues. The record originates from a study of shared clonotypes between healthy human individuals. Whole-study results and caveats: A limitation of the genetic and exposure-history diversity represented arose from few donors. Investigators collected only blood, and repertoires in tissues likely differ.

Specimen: memory CD4+ T cells sorted from blood. As for subset: CD45RA-negative fraction. The source is a man aged 18 to 29 in good health. The gene calls are TRBV28 and TRBJ2-1, with 11 positions matching TRBD2. CDR3 DNA sequence: TGTGCCAGCACCTTAGCGGGGGGGCAATTGCGTCCCCAGTTCTTC. Translation gives CASTLAGGQLRPQFF.